This TCR beta chain was sequenced during a study of cytomegalovirus exposure and HLA in healthy donors. The V gene lost 5 bases and the J gene lost 5 bases, with 18 bases spanning the gap. CDR1 and CDR2 (germline): SGHNT, YENEEA. The length of the CDR3 is 15 residues. With 60 Vbeta and 13 Jbeta primers, the PCR was carried out. Libraries were prepared by immunoSEQ multiplex PCR; TCRdb keeps only in-frame clonotypes and omits some of them. The sample records about 200,000 clones, roughly 12% being singletons. Study findings and constraints: TCR beta sequences numbering 15,000 to 20,000 were associated with HLA alleles at 0.05 false discovery rate in a later analysis. A few V segments could not be told apart, such as TRBV6-2 and TRBV6-3, and were left out.

Participants comprised healthy donors of bone marrow. This clone showed up just a few times. Its antigen is unknown. This sample includes further DNA sequences coding for the same CDR3. The chain has TRBV11-3 and TRBJ1-1, with D maybe TRBD1 (5 bases). The specimen sequenced was PBMCs. This clonotype was sampled from a man aged 50 to 59 in good health and CMV-seropositive. The CDR3 loop reads CASSLLQGARTEAFF. CDR3 DNA: TGTGCCAGCAGCCTACTTCAAGGGGCGAGGACTGAAGCTTTCTTT.